This T cell receptor beta chain is from a study of shared clonotypes between healthy human individuals (dated by TCRdb to the early 2020s). In the study overall: Two women and a few men aged 18 to 49 years were included in the cohort. For each donor, three plates each were used for CD4 naive and CD4 memory, two plates were used for CD8 naive, and one plate was used for CD8 memory. To estimate repertoire size and how much clonotypes are shared between individuals, the study performed deep sequencing of blood TCR repertoires from roughly five healthy adults. To increase sequencing depth and limit assay-specific biases, TCR repertoire library preparation and sequencing were carried out by different laboratories using diverse techniques. Leukapheresis yielded between about 0.94 and 10 billion PBMCs per donor.

To note about this clone: The antigen it recognizes is unknown. Base qualities are not provided; no much larger clone lies one nucleotide away.

CD8 naive samples were obtained by positive selection for CCR7 among CD45RO-negative cells, yielding a CD45RA+CCR7+ population from which TemRA cells were excluded. The donors were healthy, HIV-negative adults with no recently reported acute infections or vaccinations. All donors were Caucasian adults living in Nashville, Tennessee, USA. After blood collection by leukapheresis, PBMCs were isolated using Ficoll-Histopaque density gradient centrifugation and then cryopreserved in the vapor phase of liquid nitrogen. Analytical flow cytometry was used to check the purity and quantity of every magnetically sorted T cell population. Genomic DNA was isolated from every sorted fraction and measured by UV absorbance on a Nanodrop 2000c. General findings and caveats noted by the study authors: Sampling was restricted to blood, and TCR repertoires in tissues likely differ from the TCR repertoires found in blood. The genetic and exposure-history diversity represented was limited by the small number of donors. Estimated clonotype richness was generally larger for naive than for memory subsets. Based on pairwise subsampling, the degree of clonotype sharing among donors was expected to be affected by sequencing depth. Compared with non-shared clonotypes, clonotypes shared by all four sorted-subset donors had higher generation probabilities. When a few donors were compared, the shared fraction of clonotypes was about 5.4% for naive CD4, around 3.5% for naive CD8, roughly 2.3% for memory CD4, and about 0.36% for memory CD8. Even with the large sequencing depth, rarefaction of the sorted-subset datasets indicated that sequencing was incomplete.

Using the deep immunoSEQ assay, TCR CDR3 regions were amplified from genomic DNA by multiplex PCR. For each cell subset, the extracted genomic DNA was distributed evenly across all wells of several immunoSEQ 96-well plates, and each plate served as one replicate. For sorted subsets, approximately 0.2 ug of genomic DNA, equivalent to some 30,000 T cell genomes, went into each replicate PCR. Purified libraries were quantified with a Qubit 3.0 fluorometer, sized on a Bioanalyzer 2100, and re-quantified with the KAPA Library Quantification kit. Each immunoSEQ 96-well plate was sequenced on its own single-read 150-cycle Illumina NextSeq 550 flow cell. As for how the authors treated the data: Because the immunoSEQ output held only junctional sequences and lacked quality scores, the filtering could not match the filtering applied to full-length reads. To assign V/J genes and CDR3, sequences were annotated using PyIR, a Python wrapper for IgBLAST v1.9, with IMGT germline references. Any read was removed if the V/J assignment was weak (E-value above 1e-6), the CDR3 was missing, or the read contained stop codons, out-of-frame junctions, or ambiguous translated residues. V3J clonotypes were defined as sequences sharing an identical inferred V gene, J gene, and CDR3 amino acid sequence. Percentage overlap between repertoires was computed as shared unique clonotypes divided by the size of the smaller repertoire. Richness of each repertoire was evaluated using RTK rarefaction, the Chao1 estimator, and Recon v2.1 estimates of unobserved clonotypes. Generation probabilities for all TCRbeta clonotypes obtained by the gDNA method from several donors were computed using OLGA. The source is immuneACCESS, and TCRdb retained only in-frame sequences with V and J called. Part of the clones is not carried over; for the studies checked, unresolved V genes explain less than half of this, and the remainder is unexplained. V, J and clone size reflect that table, while D and trimming were determined from the DNA. The table for this sample lists about 2,100,000 clones; roughly 91% of them were counted only once. The top ten hold roughly 1.8% of the sample.

The germline V gene gives CDR1 as SGHNT and CDR2 as YENEEA. The CDR3 runs 15 amino acids, cysteine and phenylalanine included. Only the CDR3 DNA stays, 45 bases, in frame from base 1. V loses 5 bases, J loses 0 bases, and the germline ends lie 14 bases apart. The rearranged segments are TRBV11-3 and TRBJ2-7, with TRBD2 perhaps the D gene, on 6 matching bases. The specimen was naive CD8+ T cells from PBMCs. This specimen's cell subset or site label, per the study, means: CD45RA+CCR7+. The clonotype originates from a man aged 18-30 years in good health. Some clones in this sample may be carry-over from other donors' samples. The CDR3 is CASSPYSGSSYEQYF. The nucleotide sequence is given as TGTGCCAGCAGCCCCTATAGCGGAAGCTCCTACGAGCAGTACTTC.